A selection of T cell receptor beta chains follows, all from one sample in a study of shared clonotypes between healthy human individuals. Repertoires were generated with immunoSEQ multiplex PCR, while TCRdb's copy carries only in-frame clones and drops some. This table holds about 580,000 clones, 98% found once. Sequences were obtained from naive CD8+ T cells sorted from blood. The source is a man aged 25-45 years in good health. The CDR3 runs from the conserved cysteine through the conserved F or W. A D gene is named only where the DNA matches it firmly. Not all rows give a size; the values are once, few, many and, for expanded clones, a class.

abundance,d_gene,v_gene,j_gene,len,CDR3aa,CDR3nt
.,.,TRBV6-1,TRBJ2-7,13,CASTPSPSYEQYF,TGTGCCAGCACGCCGAGCCCCTCCTACGAGCAGTACTTC
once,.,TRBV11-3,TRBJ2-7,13,CASSFGLESEQYF,TGTGCCAGCAGCTTTGGGTTAGAGAGCGAGCAGTACTTC
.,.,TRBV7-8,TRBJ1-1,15,CASSPRWGLNTEAFF,TGTGCCAGCAGCCCCCGGTGGGGCTTGAACACTGAAGCTTTCTTT
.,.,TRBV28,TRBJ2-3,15,CASRSGTRHTDTQYF,TGTGCCAGCAGGTCCGGGACCCGACACACAGATACGCAGTATTTT
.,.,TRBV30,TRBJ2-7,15,CAWSVGPSQDYEQYF,TGTGCCTGGAGTGTGGGTCCCAGCCAGGACTACGAGCAGTACTTC
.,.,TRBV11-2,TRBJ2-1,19,CASSLDEGRPPISYNEQFF,TGTGCCAGCAGCTTAGATGAAGGACGTCCCCCCATCTCCTACAATGAGCAGTTCTTC
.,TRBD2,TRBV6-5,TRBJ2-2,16,CASSYGWEGPTGELFF,TGTGCCAGCAGTTACGGATGGGAGGGTCCCACCGGGGAGCTGTTTTTT
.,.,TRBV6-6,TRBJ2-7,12,CASSYIPGEQYF,TGTGCCAGCAGTTACATTCCGGGCGAGCAGTACTTC
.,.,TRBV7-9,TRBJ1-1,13,CASSLVMNTEAFF,TGTGCCAGCAGCTTAGTCATGAACACTGAAGCTTTCTTT
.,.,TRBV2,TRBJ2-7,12,CASRGSYYEQYF,TGTGCCAGCAGAGGCAGCTACTACGAGCAGTACTTC
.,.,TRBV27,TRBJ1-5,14,CASSLARGNQPQHF,TGTGCCAGCAGTTTAGCCCGGGGAAATCAGCCCCAGCATTTT
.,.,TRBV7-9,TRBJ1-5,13,CASSLDNFQPQHF,TGTGCCAGCAGCTTAGACAATTTCCAGCCCCAGCATTTT
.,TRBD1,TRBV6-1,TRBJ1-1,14,CASRDRGRNTEAFF,TGTGCCAGCAGGGACAGGGGGCGGAACACTGAAGCTTTCTTT
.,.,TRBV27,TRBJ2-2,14,CASSLSANTGELFF,TGTGCCAGCAGTTTATCGGCAAACACCGGGGAGCTGTTTTTT
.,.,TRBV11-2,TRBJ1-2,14,CASSLGTEYDGYTF,TGTGCCAGCAGCTTAGGGACAGAATATGATGGCTACACCTTC
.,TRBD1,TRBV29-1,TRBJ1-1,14,CSVGMDRANTEAFF,TGCAGCGTTGGGATGGACAGGGCGAACACTGAAGCTTTCTTT
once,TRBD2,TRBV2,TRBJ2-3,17,CASSEIRLAGGTDTQYF,TGTGCCAGCAGTGAAATTAGGCTAGCGGGCGGCACAGATACGCAGTATTTT
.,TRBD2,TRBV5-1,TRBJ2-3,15,CASSSGTSGTDTQYF,TGCGCCAGCAGCTCCGGGACTAGCGGCACAGATACGCAGTATTTT
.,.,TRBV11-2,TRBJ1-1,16,CASSLARDAPNTEAFF,TGTGCCAGCAGCTTAGCCAGGGATGCTCCGAACACTGAAGCTTTCTTT
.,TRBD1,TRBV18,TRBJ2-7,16,CASSPGGGTGDYEQYF,TGTGCCAGCTCACCAGGTGGCGGGACAGGGGACTACGAGCAGTACTTC
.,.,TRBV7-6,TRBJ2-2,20,CASSHSGTGYRDLNTGELFF,TGTGCCAGCAGCCATAGCGGGACAGGGTACCGGGACTTGAACACCGGGGAGCTGTTTTTT
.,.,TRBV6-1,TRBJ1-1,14,CASSDRRWGTEAFF,TGTGCCAGCAGCGACAGGCGATGGGGCACTGAAGCTTTCTTT
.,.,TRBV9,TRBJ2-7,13,CASAQGLSYEQYF,TGTGCCAGCGCCCAGGGTCTTTCCTACGAGCAGTACTTC
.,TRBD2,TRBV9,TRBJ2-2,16,CASSDSVAGEAGELFF,TGTGCCAGCAGCGACAGTGTAGCGGGAGAGGCCGGGGAGCTGTTTTTT
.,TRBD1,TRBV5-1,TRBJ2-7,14,CASSWDSSPYEQYF,TGCGCCAGCAGCTGGGACAGCTCCCCGTACGAGCAGTACTTC
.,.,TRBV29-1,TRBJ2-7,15,CSVGLASLPSYEQYF,TGCAGCGTTGGTCTAGCGTCCCTTCCGAGCTACGAGCAGTACTTC
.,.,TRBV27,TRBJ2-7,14,CASSPFGGIYEQYF,TGTGCCAGCAGTCCCTTCGGAGGGATCTACGAGCAGTACTTC
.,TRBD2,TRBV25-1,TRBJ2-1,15,CASSEPGLAQNEQFF,TGTGCCAGCAGTGAGCCGGGACTAGCTCAAAATGAGCAGTTCTTC